This T cell receptor beta chain stems from a study of PD-1 blockade in classical Hodgkin lymphoma. Study observations and caveats: Whereas CD4+ TCR diversity had risen significantly by C4D1, CD8+ TCR diversity had not.

The CDR3 length is 11 residues. The V end was cut by 5 bases, the J end by 3 bases, with 5 bases between. Germline V gives CDR1 SGHRS, CDR2 YFSETQ. In the case of this clone: Its antigen is unidentified.

TCRdb's table, derived via immunoSEQ multiplex PCR, lists solely in-frame clones and lacks some. The table records more than 4,000 clones, about 70% of them present only once. Relapses following autologous stem cell transplantation were seen in all patients, with brentuximab vedotin exposure varying. The input for sequencing was peripheral blood mononuclear cells (PBMCs), taken before the second cycle of nivolumab. The chain joins TRBV5-1 to TRBJ2-5, with D unresolved. This receptor was obtained from a human donor with classical Hodgkin lymphoma. The CDR3 sequence: CASRPEETQYF. CDR3 nucleotide sequence: TGCGCCAGCAGACCCGAAGAGACCCAGTACTTC.